The 2 T cell receptor beta chains below were found in one sample sequenced in a study of cytomegalovirus exposure and HLA in healthy donors. The study ran its PCR with 60 Vbeta and 13 Jbeta primers. TCRdb keeps only in-frame clones here, not all; method: immunoSEQ multiplex PCR. Seen here are 120,000 or so clones, 50% to 75% observed once, and the top ten hold around 8.8%. The sample was PBMCs. The source of these receptors is a woman in her thirties or forties in good health and CMV-seropositive.

This chain links TRBV2 with TRBJ1-1; D may be TRBD1 (5 bases). Germline loops: CDR1 SNHLY, CDR2 FYNNEI. The CDR3 is 16 residues long. Trimming took 3 bases from V and 1 from J, leaving 15 bases between them. CDR3 nucleotides: TGTGCCAGCAGTGACGACGGCGGGGCTTGGAACACTGAAGCTTTCTTT. Translated, it gives CASSDDGGAWNTEAFF.

This clone was observed a few times. V usage is TRBV2 and J usage is TRBJ2-5, with 13 bases that match TRBD2. The V gene's germline CDR1 is SNHLY and CDR2 FYNNEI. The CDR3 runs 14 residues. Germline trimming cut 8 bases from V and 2 bases from J; bases unmatched to any gene: 2. The chain's CDR3 is CASGLAGEQETQYF. The CDR3 DNA reads TGTGCCAGCGGACTAGCGGGGGAACAAGAGACCCAGTACTTC.